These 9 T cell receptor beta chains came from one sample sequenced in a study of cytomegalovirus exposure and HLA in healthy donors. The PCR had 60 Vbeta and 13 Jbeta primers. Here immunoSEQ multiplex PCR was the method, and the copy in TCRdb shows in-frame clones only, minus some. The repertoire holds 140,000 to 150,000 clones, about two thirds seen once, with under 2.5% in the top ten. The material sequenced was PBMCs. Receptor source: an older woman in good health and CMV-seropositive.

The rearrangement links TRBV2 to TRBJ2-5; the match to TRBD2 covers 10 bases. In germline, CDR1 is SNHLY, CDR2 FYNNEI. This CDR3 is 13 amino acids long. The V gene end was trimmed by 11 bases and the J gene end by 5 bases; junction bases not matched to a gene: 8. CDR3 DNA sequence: TGTGCCGGGAAGCGGGAGGGCCTCGAGACCCAGTACTTC. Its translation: CAGKREGLETQYF.

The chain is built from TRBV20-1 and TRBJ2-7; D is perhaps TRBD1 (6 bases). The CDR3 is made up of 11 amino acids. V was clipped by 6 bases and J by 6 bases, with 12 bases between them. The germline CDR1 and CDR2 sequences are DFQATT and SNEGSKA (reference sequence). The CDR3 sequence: CSAPTGSEQYF. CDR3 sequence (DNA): TGCAGTGCGCCTACAGGGTCCGAGCAGTACTTC.

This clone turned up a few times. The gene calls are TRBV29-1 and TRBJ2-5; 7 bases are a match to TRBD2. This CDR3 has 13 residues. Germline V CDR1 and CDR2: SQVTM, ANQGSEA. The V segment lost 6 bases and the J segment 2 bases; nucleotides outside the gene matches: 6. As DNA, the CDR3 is TGCAGCGTCAAAGGAGCGGGGCAAGAGACCCAGTACTTC. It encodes CSVKGAGQETQYF.

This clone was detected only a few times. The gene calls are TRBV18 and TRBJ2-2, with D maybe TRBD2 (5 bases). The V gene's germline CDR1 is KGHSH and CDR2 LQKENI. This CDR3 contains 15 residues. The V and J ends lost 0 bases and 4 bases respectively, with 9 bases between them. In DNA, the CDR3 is TGTGCCAGCTCACCACCCAGTGAGGGCACCGGGGAGCTGTTTTTT. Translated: CASSPPSEGTGELFF.

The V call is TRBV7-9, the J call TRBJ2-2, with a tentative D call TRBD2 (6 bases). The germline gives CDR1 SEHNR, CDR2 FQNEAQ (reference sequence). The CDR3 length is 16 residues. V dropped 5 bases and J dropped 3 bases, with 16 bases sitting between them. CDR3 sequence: CASSPWIADYTGELFF. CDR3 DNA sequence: TGTGCCAGCAGCCCCTGGATAGCGGACTACACCGGGGAGCTGTTTTTT. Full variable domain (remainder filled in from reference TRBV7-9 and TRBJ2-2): DTGVSQNPRHKITKRGQNVTFRCDPISEHNRLYWYRQTLGQGPEFLTYFQNEAQLEKSRLLSDRFSAERPKGSFSTLEIQRTEQGDSAMYLCASSPWIADYTGELFFGEGSRLTVL.

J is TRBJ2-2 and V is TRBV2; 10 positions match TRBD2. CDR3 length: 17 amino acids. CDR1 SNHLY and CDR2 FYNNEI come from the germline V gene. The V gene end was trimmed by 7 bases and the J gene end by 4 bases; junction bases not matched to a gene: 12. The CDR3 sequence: CASTPFLAGVGTGELFF. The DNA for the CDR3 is TGTGCCAGCACCCCGTTCCTAGCGGGAGTGGGCACCGGGGAGCTGTTTTTT.

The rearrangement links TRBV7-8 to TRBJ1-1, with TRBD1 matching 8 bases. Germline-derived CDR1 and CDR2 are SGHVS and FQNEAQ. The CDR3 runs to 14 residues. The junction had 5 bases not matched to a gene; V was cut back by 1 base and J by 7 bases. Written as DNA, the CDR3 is TGTGCCAGCAGCTTAGGACAGGGGAGTAGTGAAGCTTTCTTT. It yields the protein CASSLGQGSSEAFF.

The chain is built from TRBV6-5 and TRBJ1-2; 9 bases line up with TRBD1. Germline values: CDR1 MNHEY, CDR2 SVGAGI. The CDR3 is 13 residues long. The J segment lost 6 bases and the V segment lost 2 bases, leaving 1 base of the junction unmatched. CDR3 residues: CASSYDRGNGYTF. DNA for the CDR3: TGTGCCAGCAGTTACGACAGGGGGAATGGCTACACCTTC.

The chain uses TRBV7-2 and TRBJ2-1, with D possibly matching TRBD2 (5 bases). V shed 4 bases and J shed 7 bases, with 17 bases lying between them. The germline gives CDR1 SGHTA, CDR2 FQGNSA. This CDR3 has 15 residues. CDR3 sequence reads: CASSYSPRGSNEQFF. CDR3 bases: TGTGCCAGCAGCTACTCCCCTAGAGGGTCGAATGAGCAGTTCTTC.